This TCR beta chain was captured by sequencing in a study of CD8 T cells in Susac syndrome. Sequencing targeted TCR beta in T cells from blood (CD8+ and CD4+). Germline V gene sequence: CDR1 LNHNV, CDR2 YYDKDF (reference sequence). V lost 0 bases and J 4 bases, leaving 10 bases between the germline ends. This CDR3 has 15 amino acids. RNA, at roughly 0.45 to 1 ug, was reverse transcribed with random hexamers. TCRdb recomputed calls from the immunoSEQ multiplex PCR reads with MiXCR, one row per CDR3 protein. Here the sample spans around 200,000 distinct CDR3 sequences, about 95% being singletons. The sequencing sample was made of CD8+ T cells from PBMCs. This sequence was found in a human donor with Susac syndrome. The rearrangement joins TRBV15 to TRBJ2-1; no definite D call. CDR3 coding DNA: TGTGCCACCAGCAGAGATCCCGGAGTGTACAATGAGCAGTTCTTC. Its protein product is CATSRDPGVYNEQFF.